The 3 T cell receptor beta chains below come from one sample, sequenced in a study of identifying expanded T cells in peripheral blood. The data were produced by immunoSEQ multiplex PCR, yet TCRdb's version contains in-frame clones alone and is incomplete. The repertoire holds roughly 84,000 clones, with 80% to 90% as singletons. Input material: blood. The receptors originated from a person between 18 and 75 years old in good health.

V usage is TRBV9 and J usage is TRBJ2-7; 8 bases agree with TRBD2. The germline V gene encodes CDR1 SGDLS and CDR2 YYNGEE. V was clipped by 1 base and J by 2 bases; unmatched bases: 2. The CDR3 runs to 14 residues. The CDR3 spells CASSVSLAAYEQYF. Written as DNA, the CDR3 is TGTGCCAGCAGCGTATCACTAGCGGCCTACGAGCAGTACTTC.

The chain combines TRBV4-1 with TRBJ2-1, with a possible D match to TRBD1 (6 bases). V was pared by 2 bases and J by 2 bases, with 13 bases between. Germline CDR1 MGHRA, CDR2 YSYEKL. This CDR3 comprises 16 residues. Here the CDR3 DNA reads TGCGCCAGCAGCCAAAGGACAGAATTAACCTACAATGAGCAGTTCTTC. Amino acid sequence: CASSQRTELTYNEQFF.

This rearrangement joins TRBV11-2 to TRBJ2-7; D remains unclear. The CDR3 extends over 12 amino acids. The germline V gene has CDR1 SGHAT and CDR2 FQNNGV. Trimming took 5 bases from V and 8 from J, leaving 13 bases between them. The CDR3, as DNA: TGTGCCAGCAGCCGAAAAGGTATCCAGCAGTACTTC. Translating it yields CASSRKGIQQYF.